The sequence of this TCR beta chain was determined in a study of metastatic and nonmetastatic thyroid tumors. Background on the study: Where malignant and benign thyroid patients were concerned, repertoires were compared across blood and tumor or nodule tissue. Points from the study as a whole: Across blood and tumor, TCR beta diversity in malignant thyroid tumors was reportedly significantly higher than in benign nodules.

Treatment of any kind had been given to no patient before thyroid surgery. Germline V gene lookup returns CDR1 SGHAT and CDR2 FQNNGV. CDR3 size: 12 residues. From the PCR reads, TCRdb re-called clones with MiXCR. This table has tens of thousands of clones, roughly a quarter appearing once. Remarks on this clone: Antigen unknown. The junction shows a germline mismatch at one end, possibly a read error.

This receptor was obtained from a female donor with papillary thyroid cancer or a benign thyroid nodule (not recorded which). Some clones in this sample may be carry-over from other donors' samples. V gene TRBV11-2 combines with J gene TRBJ2-3, with D unresolved. The sequencing input was blood. The CDR3 loop reads CANSLDLSRQYF. CDR3 bases: TGTGCCAACAGCTTAGATCTAAGTCGTCAGTATTTT.